These 11 T cell receptor beta chains were all obtained from the same sample, sequenced in a study of blood T cell repertoires in COVID-19. The table came from immunoSEQ multiplex PCR; TCRdb's copy has only in-frame clones and leaves some out. This table has 400,000 to 450,000 clones, roughly 88% appearing once. Sequencing was carried out using peripheral blood. The receptors here all came from a woman in her twenties or thirties with active or convalescent COVID-19.

The rearrangement joins TRBV5-4 to TRBJ1-6; 10 nucleotides agree with TRBD1. This CDR3 is built from 17 residues. J lost 10 bases, V lost 4 bases, and 14 bases had no gene match. Germline values: CDR1 SGHNT, CDR2 YYREEE (reference sequence). The CDR3 spells CASSRYDRGLQDSPLHF. CDR3 coding DNA: TGTGCCAGCAGCCGTTACGACAGGGGGCTTCAGGACTCACCCCTCCACTTT.

Only a few counts were recorded for this clone. The chain joins TRBV5-4 to TRBJ2-7; 7 bases align to TRBD1. V trimming: 0 bases; J trimming: 12 bases; junction bases outside the gene matches: 3. This CDR3 region has 11 residues. Germline CDR1 SGHNT, CDR2 YYREEE (reference sequence). CDR3 amino acids: CASSLEGQRYF. The CDR3 region has the DNA TGTGCCAGCAGCTTGGAGGGACAGAGGTACTTC.

The chain employs TRBV19 and TRBJ2-1, with D maybe TRBD2 (6 bases). Germline lookup yields CDR1 LNHDA and CDR2 SQIVND (reference sequence). V was trimmed by 10 bases and J by 0 bases, leaving 16 bases between them. The CDR3 has 15 residues. CDR3 DNA: TGTGCCACCACCAGCGGGTCAACCTCCTACAATGAGCAGTTCTTC. This gives the protein CATTSGSTSYNEQFF.

DNA of the CDR3: TGTGCCAGCTCACTCAAAGCCGCGGGGCAGCCCCAGCATTTT. Protein sequence: CASSLKAAGQPQHF. V and J are TRBV18 and TRBJ1-5, with unresolved D. Trimming cost V 4 bases and J 7 bases, with 14 bases left between them. The CDR3 is 14 residues long. Looked up from germline, CDR1 is KGHSH and CDR2 is LQKENI.

The rearrangement joins TRBV3-1 (or the pseudogene TRBV3-2) to TRBJ1-1; TRBD1 aligns across 7 bases. The germline V gene has CDR1 LGHDT and CDR2 YNNKEL (reference sequence). V lost 4 bases, J lost 1 base, and 6 bases stayed unmatched. The CDR3 is 15 residues long. The CDR3 region is CASSPIWTGNTEAFF. In nucleotides, the CDR3 is TGTGCCAGCAGCCCTATCTGGACAGGGAACACTGAAGCTTTCTTT.

This chain joins TRBV5-1 and TRBJ1-6; a possible D gene is TRBD1 (6 bases). Germline values: CDR1 SGHRS, CDR2 YFSETQ. CDR3 length: 14 residues. V was cut by 5 bases and J by 9 bases, with 15 bases left in between. The CDR3 region is CASRMSGATSPLHF. The CDR3 coding sequence is TGCGCCAGCAGAATGTCAGGGGCTACTTCACCCCTCCACTTT.

The chain uses TRBV9 and TRBJ2-2, with TRBD1 identical over 9 bases. CDR3 size: 18 residues. Germline values: CDR1 SGDLS, CDR2 YYNGEE. Trimming at V came to 4 bases and at J to 4 bases, leaving 14 bases not matched to a gene. The CDR3 bases are TGTGCCAGCAGCTTTACGGGACAGGGACTGGCTGCCACCGGGGAGCTGTTTTTT. Residues: CASSFTGQGLAATGELFF.

This clone is a singleton in its sample. One junction end does not reproduce the germline sequence, and a read error may be involved. The J gene is TRBJ2-5, the V gene TRBV7-2, with 9 bases lining up with TRBD1. The CDR3 consists of 13 residues. Germline V lookup: CDR1 SGHTA, CDR2 FQGNSA. The CDR3 loop reads CASSLAQRDRENF. The DNA of the CDR3 is TGTGCCAGCAGCTTAGCCCAGAGGGACAGGGAGAACTTC.

V and J are TRBV5-1 and TRBJ2-1; 11 nucleotides match TRBD1. Germline V gives CDR1 SGHRS, CDR2 YFSETQ. CDR3 size: 15 residues. With 2 bases clipped from V and 7 bases from J, the junction kept 5 bases outside the gene matches. CDR3 bases: TGCGCCAGCAGCTTTGGACAGGGGGCGCGAAATGAGCAGTTCTTC. It encodes CASSFGQGARNEQFF.

The gene calls are TRBV25-1 and TRBJ1-5; possibly TRBD1 for D (5 bases). Germline V gene lookup returns CDR1 MGHDK and CDR2 SYGVNS. The V end was cut by 4 bases, the J end by 3 bases, with 10 bases between. The CDR3 totals 14 residues. The CDR3: CASSGDSANQPQHF. For the CDR3, the DNA is TGTGCCAGCAGTGGCGACAGTGCCAATCAGCCCCAGCATTTT.

V usage is TRBV11-2 and J usage is TRBJ2-2; 9 nucleotides line up with TRBD2. The ends lost 3 bases at V and 4 bases at J; junction bases unmatched: 9. Germline loops: CDR1 SGHAT, CDR2 FQNNGV. This CDR3 has 17 residues. The CDR3, as DNA: TGTGCCAGCAGCTTCGGGTGGCTAGCGGGGATCACCGGGGAGCTGTTTTTT. It translates to CASSFGWLAGITGELFF.